This TCR beta chain was captured by sequencing in a study of blood T cell repertoires in COVID-19. On the study more broadly: T cells, B-cell-depleted T cells, or PBMCs provided the cDNA or gDNA that served as material.

After removal of 1 base from V and 11 bases from J, the junction contained 4 bases not matched to a gene. Per germline, CDR1 GTSNPN and CDR2 SVGIG (reference sequence). The CDR3 loop spans 12 amino acids. In the original analysis: From reference gene primer amplification, estimates of nucleated cell counts were derived. Data came from immunoSEQ multiplex PCR; TCRdb stores just in-frame clones and leaves some out. The DNA gave D and trimming, while V, J and clone size come from that table. The sample lists around 250,000 clones; around 90% were seen once. The chain joins TRBV30 to TRBJ1-2; 10 positions match TRBD1. The clonotype was recovered from a human donor in a cohort exposed to, infected with or recovered from COVID-19 (not recorded which). The donor label of this sample is uncertain. The sample comprised PBMCs or T cells enriched from blood (not recorded which). CDR3 coding DNA: TGTGCCTGGAGTGGACAGGGGGCAGGGTACACCTTC. Protein: CAWSGQGAGYTF.